This TCR beta chain was retrieved from a study of blood T cell repertoires in COVID-19. Whole-study context: Samples of COVID-19 (acute and convalescent) were obtained from the United States, Italy and Spain.

The length of the CDR3 is 14 residues. The germline V and J ends were trimmed by 1 base and 2 bases, with 9 bases remaining between them. Germline lookup yields CDR1 MGHRA and CDR2 YSYEKL. As originally analysed: Amplification from reference gene primers served as the basis for estimated nucleated cell counts. Sequenced by immunoSEQ multiplex PCR; TCRdb stores in-frame clones only, minus some. Clonal size and the V and J genes are those of that table, whereas D and trimming came from the DNA. The sample carries around 86,000 clones, under 85% recorded once. Sequenced: peripheral blood. The rearrangement links TRBV4-1 to TRBJ2-7; weak D call: TRBD2 (5 bases). This clonotype originated in a woman aged 80 or over with acute or convalescent COVID-19. The CDR3 sequence: CASSQVEGTYEQYF. The CDR3 region has the DNA TGCGCCAGCAGCCAAGTCGAGGGAACCTACGAGCAGTACTTC.